This TCR beta chain was recorded in a study of post-analysis software for immune sequencing data. Study context: The courses of disease that were included comprised relapsing-remitting, secondary progressive and progressive-relapsing multiple sclerosis.

Unique molecular identifiers tagged the TCR beta cDNA libraries. Researchers reported some 500,000 cDNA molecules coming from 1 to 10 million T cells. A single record per CDR3 protein comes from TCRdb applying MiXCR to the PCR reads. The sample has approximately 570,000 distinct CDR3 sequences; roughly two fifths are singletons. Study-level points and caveats: Among five TRBV segments more frequent in patients than controls were TRBV5-6, TRBV5-1 and TRBV20-1. Samples prepared in the same batch strongly co-clustered by F measure. Diversity measured as normalized Chao1 was significantly lower in multiple sclerosis patients than in controls.

This clonotype was picked up many times. Its target is unknown. The CDR3 totals 14 residues. V lost 2 bases and J lost 4, with 11 bases in between. The germline V gene has CDR1 ENHRY and CDR2 SYGVKD. This receptor was taken from a girl between 10 and 17 years old with multiple sclerosis. Sequencing input: blood. This sequence joins TRBV10-3 and TRBJ2-5; D is undetermined. The CDR3 sequence: CAISEETQRETQYF. The CDR3 coding sequence is TGTGCCATCAGTGAGGAAACTCAAAGAGAGACCCAGTACTTC.